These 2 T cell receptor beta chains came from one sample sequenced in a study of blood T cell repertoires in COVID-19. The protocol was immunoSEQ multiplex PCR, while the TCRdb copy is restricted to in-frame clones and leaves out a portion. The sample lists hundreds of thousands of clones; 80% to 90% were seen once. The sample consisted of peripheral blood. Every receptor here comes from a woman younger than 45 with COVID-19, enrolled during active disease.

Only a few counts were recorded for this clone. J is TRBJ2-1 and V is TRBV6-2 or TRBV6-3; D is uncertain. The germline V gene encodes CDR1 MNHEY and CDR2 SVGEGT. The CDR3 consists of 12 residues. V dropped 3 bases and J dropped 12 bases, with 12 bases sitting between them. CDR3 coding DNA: TGTGCCAGCAGTTATCCAGACACTTCGCAGTTCTTC. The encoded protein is CASSYPDTSQFF.

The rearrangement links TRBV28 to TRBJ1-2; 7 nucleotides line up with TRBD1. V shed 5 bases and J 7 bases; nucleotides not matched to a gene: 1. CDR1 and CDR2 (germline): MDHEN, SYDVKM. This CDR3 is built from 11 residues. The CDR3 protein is CASSHRGGYTF. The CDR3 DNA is TGTGCCAGCAGTCACAGGGGTGGCTACACCTTC.